These 10 T cell receptor beta chains originate from one sample sequenced in a study of cytomegalovirus exposure and HLA in healthy donors. The primer mix had 60 Vbeta and 13 Jbeta primers. Clones were read by immunoSEQ multiplex PCR, and TCRdb kept only the in-frame ones, dropping some. The repertoire holds about 43,000 clones, with roughly 51% as singletons. The material sequenced was PBMCs. These receptors were collected from a man in his 60s in good health and CMV-seronegative.

The V gene is TRBV6-5, the J gene TRBJ2-2, with TRBD2 identical over 7 bases. V was clipped by 6 bases and J by 5 bases; unmatched bases: 3. There are 13 residues in the CDR3. Per germline, CDR1 MNHEY and CDR2 SVGAGI. Written as DNA, the CDR3 is TGTGCCAGCAGGGGTAGCGGGACCGGGGAGCTGTTTTTT. This codes for CASRGSGTGELFF.

V usage is TRBV11-2 and J usage is TRBJ2-7; 9 nucleotides agree with TRBD2. Germline V gene lookup returns CDR1 SGHAT and CDR2 FQNNGV. The CDR3 loop spans 16 amino acids. The V gene end was trimmed by 1 base and the J gene end by 2 bases; junction bases not matched to a gene: 6. CDR3 nucleotide sequence: TGTGCCAGCAGCTTAGTGCCTAGCGGGACGACCTACGAGCAGTACTTC. Translating gives CASSLVPSGTTYEQYF.

In its sample, this clone was seen a few times. This rearrangement joins TRBV11-2 to TRBJ2-3, with 7 bases aligning to TRBD2. In germline, CDR1 is SGHAT, CDR2 FQNNGV. The CDR3 runs to 15 residues. The junction had 11 bases not matched to a gene; V was cut back by 4 bases and J by 7 bases. In DNA, the CDR3 is TGTGCCAGCAGCTCACTCGGGGGGAAGGTCAATACGCAGTATTTT. Translated, it gives CASSSLGGKVNTQYF.

The chain combines TRBV30 with TRBJ2-7; the match to TRBD2 covers 13 bases. Germline loops: CDR1 GTSNPN, CDR2 SVGIG (reference sequence). The CDR3 sequence is 15 residues long. After removal of 5 bases from V and 3 bases from J, the junction contained 7 bases not matched to a gene. CDR3 in amino acids: CAWGGTSGTYYEQYF. CDR3 coding DNA: TGTGCCTGGGGGGGGACTAGCGGGACCTACTACGAGCAGTACTTC.

The rearrangement uses TRBV19 and TRBJ2-3; TRBD1 matches 7 bases. CDR1 LNHDA and CDR2 SQIVND come from the germline V gene (reference sequence). This CDR3 spans 14 amino acids. Losses at the gene ends were 4 bases for V and 4 bases for J; bases not matched to a gene: 5. In DNA, the CDR3 is TGTGCCAGTAGTAAACAGGGGATATCAGATACGCAGTATTTT. It translates to CASSKQGISDTQYF.

The chain has TRBV5-1 and TRBJ1-3; TRBD1 might be the D (6 bases). Trimming left V 4 bases short and J 0 bases short, with 11 bases between. Germline CDR1 reads SGHRS; CDR2 reads YFSETQ. The CDR3 has 15 amino acids. The CDR3 loop is CASSKPDSSGNTIYF. The CDR3 region has the DNA TGCGCCAGCAGCAAACCGGACAGCTCTGGAAACACCATATATTTT. The variable domain in full, with the rest retrieved from reference TRBV5-1 and TRBJ1-3, is KAGVTQTPRYLIKTRGQQVTLSCSPISGHRSVSWYQQTPGQGLQFLFEYFSETQRNKGNFPGRFSGRQFSNSRSEMNVSTLELGDSALYLCASSKPDSSGNTIYFGEGSWLTVV.

Only a few counts were recorded for this clone. The chain has TRBV2 and TRBJ1-1, with D perhaps TRBD1 (6 bases). V was shortened by 9 bases and J by 7 bases, with 21 bases between the two germline ends. This CDR3 spans 14 amino acids. Germline values: CDR1 SNHLY, CDR2 FYNNEI. This CDR3 reads CASQKGGDDHEAFF. CDR3 bases: TGTGCCAGTCAGAAAGGGGGGGACGATCATGAAGCTTTCTTT.

This clone has just a few counts. The chain joins TRBV6-1 to TRBJ2-7; 7 bases map to TRBD1. The germline gives CDR1 MNHNS, CDR2 SASEGT. The CDR3 has 13 amino acids. V trimming: 6 bases; J trimming: 2 bases; junction bases outside the gene matches: 4. In nucleotides, the CDR3 is TGTGCCAGCAGCCTACAGGGGACCTACGAGCAGTACTTC. Translation gives CASSLQGTYEQYF.

The CDR3 here is CAISPGQGGETQYF. Here the CDR3 DNA reads TGTGCCATCAGTCCGGGACAGGGTGGGGAGACCCAGTACTTC. The chain links TRBV10-3 to TRBJ2-5; TRBD1 matches at 9 bases. Trimming removed 5 bases from V and 5 bases from J; junction bases left unmatched: 6. Germline V gene sequence: CDR1 ENHRY, CDR2 SYGVKD. The CDR3 has 14 residues.

The sample holds a few counts of this clone. V usage is TRBV15 and J usage is TRBJ1-2, with D possibly being TRBD1 (6 bases). The V gene lost 1 base and the J gene lost 7 bases, with 10 bases spanning the gap. CDR3 length: 13 amino acids. CDR1 and CDR2 from the germline V gene are LNHNV and YYDKDF (reference sequence). The CDR3 sequence is CATSRVGASGYTF. CDR3 bases: TGTGCCACCAGCAGAGTGGGGGCGTCTGGCTACACCTTC.